This T cell receptor (beta chain) was sequenced during a study of T cells in Graves' hyperthyroidism and ophthalmopathy. About the research overall: Specimen type is peripheral blood, collected at initial diagnosis prior to any treatment. The study, taken as a whole, reports: For ophthalmopathy, model prediction preceded onset by a median about six months.

This clonotype was picked up many times. Its specificity is not known. CDR3 length: 16 amino acids. The germline V gene has CDR1 SGHVS and CDR2 FQNEAQ. The germline V and J ends were trimmed by 5 bases and 2 bases, with 17 bases remaining between them. Researchers took RNA transcripts and amplified the TCR beta CDR3 regions from them. In the first-round RT-PCR of the TCR CDR3, the HTBI primer set was used. From the multiplex PCR reads, TCRdb called clonotypes with MiXCR, one entry per CDR3 protein. The data show about 590,000 distinct CDR3 sequences, with around 14% seen just once and around 7.3% held by the top ten. Those patients with uncontrolled infection, other autoimmune disease, pregnancy or lactation were excluded. Each 10 ml fresh peripheral blood draw supplied the PBMCs.

This TCR was sampled from a young woman with Graves' hyperthyroidism. V gene TRBV7-8 combines with J gene TRBJ2-3; D gene unclear. Sequenced: blood. This chain's CDR3 is CASSELTGGNTDTQYF. Written as DNA, the CDR3 is TGTGCCAGCAGCGAACTTACCGGCGGAAACACAGATACGCAGTATTTT.